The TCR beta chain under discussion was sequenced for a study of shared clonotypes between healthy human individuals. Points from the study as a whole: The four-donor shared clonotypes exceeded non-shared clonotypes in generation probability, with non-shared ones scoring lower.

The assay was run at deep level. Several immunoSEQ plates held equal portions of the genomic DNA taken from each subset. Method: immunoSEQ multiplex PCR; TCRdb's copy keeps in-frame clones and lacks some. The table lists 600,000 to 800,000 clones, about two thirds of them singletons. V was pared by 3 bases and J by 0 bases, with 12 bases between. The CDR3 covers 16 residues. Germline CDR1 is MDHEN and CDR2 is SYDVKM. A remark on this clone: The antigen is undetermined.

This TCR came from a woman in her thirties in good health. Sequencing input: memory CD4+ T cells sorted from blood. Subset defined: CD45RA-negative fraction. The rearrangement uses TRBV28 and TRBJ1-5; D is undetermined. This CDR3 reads CASSLRRAYSNQPQHF. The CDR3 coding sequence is TGTGCCAGCAGTTTGCGGAGGGCTTATAGCAATCAGCCCCAGCATTTT. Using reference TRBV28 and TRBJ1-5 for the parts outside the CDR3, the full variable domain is DVKVTQSSRYLVKRTGEKVFLECVQDMDHENMFWYRQDPGLGLRLIYFSYDVKMKEKGDIPEGYSVSREKKERFSLILESASTNQTSMYLCASSLRRAYSNQPQHFGDGTRLSIL.